This passage covers 30 T cell receptor beta chains from one sample sequenced in a study of cytomegalovirus exposure and HLA in healthy donors. Use of 60 Vbeta and 13 Jbeta primers characterized the PCR. The repertoire was sequenced with immunoSEQ multiplex PCR; TCRdb's copy has only in-frame clones and lacks some. The data show 200,000 to 300,000 clones, approximately 78% seen once. What was sequenced was PBMCs. The receptor source for this set is a boy aged 5-17 years in good health and CMV-seronegative.

The CDR3 nucleotides are TGTGCCAGCAGCTTTTCAGGTGGACAGGAGGGATCCTACGAGCAGTACTTC. Amino acid sequence: CASSFSGGQEGSYEQYF. This chain joins TRBV11-2 and TRBJ2-7, with a tentative D call TRBD1 (7 bases). Between the trimmed V and J ends, which lost 3 bases and 1 base, there was a span of 19 bases. Per the germline V gene, CDR1 is SGHAT and CDR2 is FQNNGV. CDR3 size: 17 residues. Drawing the rest from reference TRBV11-2 and TRBJ2-7, the complete variable domain is EAGVAQSPRYKIIEKRQSVAFWCNPISGHATLYWYQQILGQGPKLLIQFQNNGVVDDSQLPKDRFSAERLKGVDSTLKIQPAKLEDSAVYLCASSFSGGQEGSYEQYFGPGTRLTVT.

In DNA form, the CDR3 reads TGTGCCAGCAGGGACAGGGGGCAAACTGAAGCTTTCTTT. Translating gives CASRDRGQTEAFF. The gene calls are TRBV6-1 and TRBJ1-1; 11 bases are a match to TRBD1. V gave up 6 bases and J gave up 5 bases; unmatched junction bases: 2. The CDR3 contains 13 residues. Per germline, CDR1 MNHNS and CDR2 SASEGT.

The V and J genes are TRBV27 and TRBJ2-7, with TRBD1 identical over 7 bases. V lost 5 bases, J lost 2 bases, and 9 bases stayed unmatched. Germline CDR1 is MNHEY and CDR2 is SMNVEV (reference sequence). This CDR3 is built from 15 residues. CDR3: CASSPRQGTPYEQYF. CDR3 coding DNA: TGTGCCAGCAGTCCCCGACAGGGTACCCCCTACGAGCAGTACTTC.

The chain recombines TRBV5-1 with TRBJ2-1, with D perhaps TRBD2 (6 bases). Trimming shortened V by 0 bases and J by 2 bases, and 9 bases separated the two germline ends. This CDR3 has 15 amino acids. CDR1 and CDR2 from the germline V gene are SGHRS and YFSETQ. CDR3 coding DNA: TGCGCCAGCAGCTTGGGCGGGGTTACCTACAATGAGCAGTTCTTC. It specifies CASSLGGVTYNEQFF. Using reference TRBV5-1 and TRBJ2-1 for the parts outside the CDR3, the full variable domain is KAGVTQTPRYLIKTRGQQVTLSCSPISGHRSVSWYQQTPGQGLQFLFEYFSETQRNKGNFPGRFSGRQFSNSRSEMNVSTLELGDSALYLCASSLGGVTYNEQFFGPGTRLTVL.

In this sample, this clone turned up a few times. V usage is TRBV6-6 and J usage is TRBJ1-6, with 10 bases identical to TRBD1. The length of the CDR3 is 14 residues. Germline V gene data show CDR1 as MNHNY and CDR2 as SVGAGI (reference sequence). Unmatched junction bases numbered 5, after V lost 5 bases and J lost 10 bases. CDR3 in DNA: TGTGCCAGCAGTGACCGGGACAGGGGATCACCCCTCCACTTT. Protein: CASSDRDRGSPLHF.

This chain connects TRBV7-7 to TRBJ2-2; D gene unclear. This CDR3 has 16 amino acids. Germline loops: CDR1 SSHAT, CDR2 FNYEAQ (reference sequence). The germline V and J ends were trimmed by 1 base and 1 base, with 10 bases remaining between them. CDR3 DNA sequence: TGTGCCAGCAGCTTAGGACCTCCAGGGAACACCGGGGAGCTGTTTTTT. This encodes CASSLGPPGNTGELFF.

This chain joins TRBV2 and TRBJ1-2; the D gene is possibly TRBD1 (5 bases). The V gene's germline CDR1 is SNHLY and CDR2 FYNNEI. V lost 2 bases and J lost 2, with 9 bases in between. The CDR3 has 14 residues. CDR3 region: CASSEWGGNYGYTF. The CDR3 nucleotides are TGTGCCAGCAGTGAATGGGGGGGAAACTATGGCTACACCTTC.

The chain couples TRBV7-3 to TRBJ1-1, with a weak D call TRBD1 (5 bases). Per the germline V gene, CDR1 is SGHTA and CDR2 is FQGTGA. CDR3 length: 15 amino acids. The V end was cut by 5 bases, the J end by 5 bases, with 18 bases between. The CDR3 sequence: CASSRTGELGTEAFF. Written as DNA, the CDR3 is TGTGCCAGCAGCCGAACGGGGGAATTGGGGACTGAAGCTTTCTTT.

The V and J genes are TRBV6-5 and TRBJ1-1; 7 positions match TRBD1. The CDR3 covers 15 residues. The trim removed 6 bases at V and 3 bases at J, leaving 10 bases unmatched. Per the germline V gene, CDR1 is MNHEY and CDR2 is SVGAGI. The CDR3 loop is CASRRPTGWDTEAFF. The CDR3 bases are TGTGCCAGCAGGCGACCGACAGGGTGGGACACTGAAGCTTTCTTT.

The V call is TRBV9, the J call TRBJ2-3; D unclear. Germline values: CDR1 SGDLS, CDR2 YYNGEE. CDR3 length: 13 amino acids. V lost 3 bases and J lost 3, with 8 bases in between. The CDR3 DNA follows: TGTGCCAGCAGCGCGCTACTTACAGATACGCAGTATTTT. It translates to CASSALLTDTQYF. Using reference TRBV9 and TRBJ2-3 for the parts outside the CDR3, the full variable domain is DSGVTQTPKHLITATGQRVTLRCSPRSGDLSVYWYQQSLDQGLQFLIQYYNGEERAKGNILERFSAQQFPDLHSELNLSSLELGDSALYFCASSALLTDTQYFGPGTRLTVL.

This clone came up a few times. The V call is TRBV2, the J call TRBJ2-7; 8 nucleotides line up with TRBD2. The germline V gene encodes CDR1 SNHLY and CDR2 FYNNEI. CDR3 length: 17 amino acids. Trimming cost V 4 bases and J 2 bases; bases outside gene matches: 13. The CDR3 region has the DNA TGTGCCAGCAGTGCTCTGACTAGCGATCGTGGGCCCTACGAGCAGTACTTC. Protein sequence: CASSALTSDRGPYEQYF.

V is TRBV21-1 and J is TRBJ2-5; the table's TRBD1 call for D was not verified on the DNA. The last part of the DNA fits TRBJ2-7 better; the J call may be wrong. TRBV21-1 is recorded as a pseudogene. This CDR3 has 12 amino acids. The CDR3 sequence is CASEDRAYEQYF. Here the CDR3 DNA reads TGTGCCAGCGAGGACAGGGCCTACGAGCAGTACTTC.

This chain uses TRBV9 with TRBJ2-1, with 8 bases lining up with TRBD2. Per the germline V gene, CDR1 is SGDLS and CDR2 is YYNGEE. CDR3 size: 15 residues. With V trimmed by 5 bases and J by 4 bases, 8 bases remained unmatched. CDR3 nucleotide sequence: TGTGCCAGCAGACCGGGACTAGGTGGGTACAATGAGCAGTTCTTC. Residues: CASRPGLGGYNEQFF.

The V call is TRBV5-4, the J call TRBJ1-6, with TRBD1 matching 10 bases. V shed 4 bases and J 6 bases; nucleotides not matched to a gene: 7. This CDR3 spans 16 amino acids. The germline CDR1 and CDR2 sequences are SGHNT and YYREEE (reference sequence). The CDR3 here is CASSNGGDRGNSPLHF. As DNA, the CDR3 is TGTGCCAGCAGCAATGGGGGGGACAGGGGTAATTCACCCCTCCACTTT.

The rearrangement joins TRBV6-6 to TRBJ2-3, with 9 bases aligning to TRBD1. J lost 4 bases, V lost 6 bases, and 11 bases had no gene match. CDR3 length equals 16 residues. The germline gives CDR1 MNHNY, CDR2 SVGAGI (reference sequence). The CDR3 is CASRYGQGFLADTQYF. The CDR3 DNA sequence: TGTGCCAGCAGATACGGACAGGGGTTTTTGGCAGATACGCAGTATTTT.

The chain carries TRBV4-1 and TRBJ2-1; 8 nucleotides line up with TRBD2. The CDR3 length is 16 residues. Germline values: CDR1 MGHRA, CDR2 YSYEKL. V lost 0 bases to trimming and J lost 3 bases; unmatched junction nucleotides: 4. The CDR3 nucleotides are TGCGCCAGCAGCCAAGACGGACTAGCAATCTACAATGAGCAGTTCTTC. Translated, it gives CASSQDGLAIYNEQFF.

The chain uses TRBV30 and TRBJ1-5; D not certain. Trimming left V 3 bases short and J 2 bases short, with 14 bases between. The CDR3 loop spans 15 amino acids. The germline CDR1 and CDR2 sequences are GTSNPN and SVGIG (reference sequence). CDR3 in amino acids: CAWSRLREGNQPQHF. DNA for the CDR3: TGTGCCTGGAGCAGGTTAAGGGAGGGCAATCAGCCCCAGCATTTT.

The V gene is TRBV5-1, the J gene TRBJ2-5, with TRBD1 identical over 9 bases. Trimming cost V 3 bases and J 5 bases; bases outside gene matches: 11. The germline CDR1 and CDR2 sequences are SGHRS and YFSETQ. The CDR3 is made up of 16 amino acids. CDR3 nucleotides: TGCGCCAGCAGCTGGGGGATACAGGGGGCCGGGGAGACCCAGTACTTC. This gives the protein CASSWGIQGAGETQYF. Full variable domain (missing parts from reference TRBV5-1 and TRBJ2-5): KAGVTQTPRYLIKTRGQQVTLSCSPISGHRSVSWYQQTPGQGLQFLFEYFSETQRNKGNFPGRFSGRQFSNSRSEMNVSTLELGDSALYLCASSWGIQGAGETQYFGPGTRLLVL.

In this sample, this clone turned up a few times. V usage is TRBV15 and J usage is TRBJ1-2, with unresolved D. The CDR3 is 14 amino acids. Germline assignment: CDR1 LNHNV and CDR2 YYDKDF (reference sequence). V was clipped by 2 bases and J by 8 bases, with 15 bases between them. The DNA for the CDR3 is TGTGCCACCAGCAGAAAGTTGGAGGGTGAAGGCTACACCTTC. Translation gives CATSRKLEGEGYTF.

The chain couples TRBV21-1 to TRBJ1-5; TRBD1, the table's D call, was not compared with the DNA. TRBV21-1 is given as a pseudogene. There are 17 residues in the CDR3. CDR3 amino acids: CASISTGRWSSNQPQHF. DNA for the CDR3: TGTGCCAGCATCTCGACAGGGCGATGGAGTAGCAATCAGCCCCAGCATTTT.

The chain is built from TRBV5-1 and TRBJ2-2, with D possibly TRBD2 on 5 matching bases. The CDR3 is made up of 14 amino acids. Per the germline V gene, CDR1 is SGHRS and CDR2 is YFSETQ. V was clipped by 1 base and J by 5 bases, with 9 bases between them. The CDR3 region is CASSLSGGTGELFF. CDR3 nucleotides: TGCGCCAGCAGCTTGTCAGGAGGAACCGGGGAGCTGTTTTTT.

This clone turned up a few times. The chain has TRBV5-4 and TRBJ1-5; no clear D gene. Deletions cut 0 bases from V and 4 bases from J, with 8 bases between. The V gene's germline CDR1 is SGHNT and CDR2 YYREEE (reference sequence). This CDR3 contains 14 residues. CDR3 residues: CASSLDPGNQPQHF. The CDR3 DNA reads as TGTGCCAGCAGCTTGGATCCGGGGAATCAGCCCCAGCATTTT.

This chain uses TRBV9 with TRBJ2-3; no clear D gene. The CDR3 is 13 residues long. The V end lost 0 bases, the J end lost 2 bases, and 4 bases lay between the germline ends. Germline CDR1 SGDLS, CDR2 YYNGEE. CDR3 region: CASSVDHTDTQYF. For the CDR3, the DNA is TGTGCCAGCAGCGTAGATCACACAGATACGCAGTATTTT.

J is TRBJ1-6 and V is TRBV6-1; unclear D gene. V lost 2 bases and J 0 bases, leaving 14 bases between the germline ends. The CDR3 has 18 residues. Germline lookup yields CDR1 MNHNS and CDR2 SASEGT. This CDR3 is CASSEFPVSSSYNSPLHF. The CDR3 DNA reads as TGTGCCAGCAGTGAATTTCCTGTGTCGAGCTCCTATAATTCACCCCTCCACTTT.

The chain carries TRBV2 and TRBJ1-2; 11 nucleotides line up with TRBD1. Germline V CDR1 and CDR2: SNHLY, FYNNEI. The CDR3 loop spans 16 amino acids. After removal of 2 bases from V and 8 bases from J, the junction contained 10 bases not matched to a gene. CDR3 coding DNA: TGTGCCAGCAGTGAATGGAAGGGACAGGGGGTTTGGGGCTACACCTTC. This translates into CASSEWKGQGVWGYTF.

This rearrangement joins TRBV11-1 to TRBJ1-1; 7 positions agree with TRBD1. Per germline, CDR1 SGHAT and CDR2 FQDESV (reference sequence). The CDR3 sequence is 18 residues long. Trimming at V came to 5 bases and at J to 3 bases, leaving 18 bases not matched to a gene. CDR3 sequence: CASSPLPRGGRGYTEAFF. The CDR3 bases are TGTGCCAGCAGCCCGCTCCCCCGGGGGGGCAGGGGGTACACTGAAGCTTTCTTT. The whole variable domain, filled in from reference TRBV11-1 and TRBJ1-1, reads EAEVAQSPRYKITEKSQAVAFWCDPISGHATLYWYRQILGQGPELLVQFQDESVVDDSQLPKDRFSAERLKGVDSTLKIQPAELGDSAMYLCASSPLPRGGRGYTEAFFGQGTRLTVV.

Only one count was recorded for this clone. The chain employs TRBV4-1 and TRBJ1-3; 11 bases are shared with TRBD1. Germline CDR1 and CDR2: MGHRA and YSYEKL. The CDR3 spans 16 residues. V lost 2 bases and J lost 5; bases outside the gene matches: 5. CDR3 sequence: CASSQPGQGARNTIYF. The CDR3 nucleotides read TGCGCCAGCAGCCAACCAGGACAGGGGGCTCGAAACACCATATATTTT.

The chain carries TRBV4-1 and TRBJ1-1; D is uncertain. The CDR3 is 14 amino acids. The germline V gene has CDR1 MGHRA and CDR2 YSYEKL. V lost 1 base to trimming and J lost 5 bases, with 11 bases between them. CDR3 region: CASSQAEGRTEAFF. The CDR3 DNA sequence: TGCGCCAGCAGCCAAGCGGAAGGGAGAACTGAAGCTTTCTTT.

A single count supports this clone. The chain uses TRBV5-1 and TRBJ2-5; TRBD1 matches at 10 bases. The end of the DNA is better explained by TRBJ2-7, so the J call may be wrong. This CDR3 spans 16 amino acids. Germline values: CDR1 SGHRS, CDR2 YFSETQ. CDR3 nucleotide sequence: TGCGCCAGCAGCCTGGGACAGGGGACTTTTACCTACGAGCAGTACTTC. This encodes CASSLGQGTFTYEQYF.

The rearrangement joins TRBV6-5 to TRBJ2-7; TRBD2 aligns across 7 bases. Unmatched junction bases numbered 7, after V lost 2 bases and J lost 6 bases. In germline, CDR1 is MNHEY, CDR2 SVGAGI. CDR3 size: 14 residues. CDR3 in DNA: TGTGCCAGCAGTTACGACGGGGGGATGGGCGAGCAGTACTTC. Its translation: CASSYDGGMGEQYF.